This entry describes one TCR beta chain. Its matching antigen is unknown. The data derive from a study of cytomegalovirus exposure and HLA in healthy donors. The study's findings and limits: In a later analysis, TCR beta V- and J-gene trimming showed a link to a missense DCLRE1C variant.

Amplification used 60 Vbeta primers and 13 Jbeta primers. The assay was immunoSEQ multiplex PCR, and TCRdb's table has in-frame clones only and misses some. Of about 180,000 clones in the sample, 65% to 90% were seen once. The germline gives CDR1 SGHAT, CDR2 FQNNGV. The trim removed 5 bases at V and 7 bases at J, leaving 5 bases unmatched. The CDR3 spans 13 residues. Material: PBMCs. This TCR came from a girl aged 2 to 10 in good health and CMV-seropositive. The gene calls are TRBV11-2 and TRBJ1-1, with TRBD1 identical over 9 bases. CDR3 in DNA: TGTGCCAGCAGCACAACAGGGGGCGGTGAAGCTTTCTTT. This encodes CASSTTGGGEAFF.